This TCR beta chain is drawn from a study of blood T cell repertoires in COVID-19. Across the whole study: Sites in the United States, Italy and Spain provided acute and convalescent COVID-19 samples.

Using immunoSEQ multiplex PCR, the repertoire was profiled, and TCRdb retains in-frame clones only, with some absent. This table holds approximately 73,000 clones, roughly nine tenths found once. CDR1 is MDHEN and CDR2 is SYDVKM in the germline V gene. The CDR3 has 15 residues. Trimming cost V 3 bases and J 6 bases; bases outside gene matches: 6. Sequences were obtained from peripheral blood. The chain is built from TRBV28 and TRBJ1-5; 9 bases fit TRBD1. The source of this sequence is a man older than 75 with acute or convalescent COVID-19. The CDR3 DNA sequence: TGTGCCAGCAGTTTCGGGACAGGGAGGACTCAGCCCCAGCATTTT. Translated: CASSFGTGRTQPQHF.